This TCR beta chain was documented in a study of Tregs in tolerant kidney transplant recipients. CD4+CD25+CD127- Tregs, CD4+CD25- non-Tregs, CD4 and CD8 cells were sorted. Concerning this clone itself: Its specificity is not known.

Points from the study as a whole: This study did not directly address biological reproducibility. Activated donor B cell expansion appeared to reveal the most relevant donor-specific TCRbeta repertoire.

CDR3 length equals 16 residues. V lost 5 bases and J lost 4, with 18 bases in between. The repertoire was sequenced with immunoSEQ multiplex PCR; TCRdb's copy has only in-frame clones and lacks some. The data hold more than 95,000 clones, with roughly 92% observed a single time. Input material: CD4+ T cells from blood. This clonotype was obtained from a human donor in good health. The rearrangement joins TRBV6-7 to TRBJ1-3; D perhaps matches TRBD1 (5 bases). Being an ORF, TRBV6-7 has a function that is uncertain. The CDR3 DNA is TGTGCCAGCAGTAATCTCAGGGCCCCCAGGGGAAACACCATATATTTT. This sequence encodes CASSNLRAPRGNTIYF.